This is a list of T cell receptor beta chains from one sample in a study of blood T cell repertoires in COVID-19. Profiling relied on immunoSEQ multiplex PCR, and the TCRdb table lists in-frame clones only, not all of them. The table shows tens of thousands of clones, with approximately 86% occurring only once. Source material: peripheral blood. These receptor sequences come from a man aged 65-85 years with acute or convalescent COVID-19. The CDR3 runs from the conserved cysteine through the conserved F or W. The D gene is left open where the match is weak.

v_call	j_call	d_call	cdr3_aa
TRBV11-3	TRBJ2-2	-	CASRKRSNTGELFF
TRBV11-2	TRBJ1-5	-	CASSSLIRHREQPQHF
TRBV29-1	TRBJ2-2	TRBD1	CSVDLGGQGTGELFF
TRBV25-1	TRBJ1-6	TRBD1	CASSESRDSNSPLHF
TRBV7-6	TRBJ2-7	-	CASSLGVGGVGEQYF
TRBV12-3/TRBV12-4	TRBJ1-2	-	CASSLVRGYGYTF
TRBV30	TRBJ1-6	-	CAWNPGQLIEYSPLHF
TRBV3-1/TRBV3-2	TRBJ2-5	TRBD2	CASSRVSGGQETQYF
TRBV10-3	TRBJ1-3	-	CAISESEVLSGNTIYF
TRBV15	TRBJ2-1	-	CATSRERGQATNEQFF
TRBV7-3	TRBJ2-4	-	CASSMQGDKNIQYF
TRBV19	TRBJ1-4	-	CASSIGTPKNEKLFF
TRBV4-2	TRBJ1-2	TRBD1	CASSQTQGAGYGYTF
TRBV7-6	TRBJ2-5	TRBD2	CASSWGPLPGLAVKTQYF
TRBV7-3	TRBJ1-1	TRBD1	CASSPGTVNTEAFF
TRBV6-5	TRBJ1-1	TRBD1	CASRGTGNTEAFF
TRBV3-1/TRBV3-2	TRBJ1-1	-	CASSQITGLFEGTEAFF
TRBV6-6	TRBJ2-7	TRBD1	CASSPTGDRAYEQYF
TRBV5-1	TRBJ2-1	TRBD2	CASRETSGPNYEQFF
TRBV30	TRBJ1-5	-	CAWSVRTGSQPQHF
TRBV5-1	TRBJ2-4	TRBD2	CASSLQVAGVKNIQYF
TRBV15	TRBJ1-1	-	CATSRDRQGRAFF
TRBV12-3/TRBV12-4	TRBJ1-3	-	CARPRGSGNTIYF
TRBV19	TRBJ1-1	-	CASSSAGLLTEAFF
TRBV5-1	TRBJ2-1	TRBD2	CASSPRVAGKSDEQFF
TRBV30	TRBJ1-6	-	CAWSLPFNSPLHF
TRBV7-3	TRBJ2-5	-	CASSLTGVGGETQYF
TRBV24-1	TRBJ2-5	TRBD1	CATSDLGQGAYETQYF
TRBV11-1	TRBJ2-7	TRBD2	CASSLFSSGYEQYF
TRBV24-1	TRBJ2-1	-	CATSEGGTVAYNEQFF
TRBV15	TRBJ2-1	-	CATSRGRYNEQFF
TRBV10-3	TRBJ2-1	TRBD1	CAISMGTGDKFF
TRBV28	TRBJ1-2	-	CASSHSSSYGYTF
TRBV28	TRBJ1-2	-	CASSFSVNSNYGYTF
TRBV27	TRBJ2-1	TRBD2	CASSHLAGGQNEQFF
TRBV15	TRBJ1-3	TRBD1	CATSRDRGSGNTIYF
TRBV30	TRBJ1-5	-	CAWTTGLGQPQHF
TRBV5-6	TRBJ1-5	-	CASSFSNQPQHF
TRBV2	TRBJ1-4	TRBD1	CASKGTASGGLFF
TRBV24-1	TRBJ2-2	-	CATRAGGNTGELFF
TRBV28	TRBJ1-2	-	CATTGSNYGYTF
TRBV6-7	TRBJ2-2	TRBD1	CASSPGQTNTGELFF
TRBV11-2	TRBJ2-5	-	CASSLLWRGLGETQYF
TRBV2	TRBJ1-4	-	CASSETGGMNEKLFF
TRBV5-1	TRBJ2-1	TRBD2	CASSPDTASGSLGNEQFF
TRBV5-4	TRBJ2-5	TRBD1	CASNLRQGSLETQYF
TRBV6-5	TRBJ1-5	TRBD1	CALHPGGARNQPQHF
TRBV5-1	TRBJ2-7	TRBD1	CASNRGQGVHEQYF
TRBV27	TRBJ2-6	TRBD1	CASSLRDRGTGANVLTF
TRBV6-5	TRBJ2-1	-	CASTIETRSYNEQFF
TRBV5-1	TRBJ2-7	TRBD1	CASSSGTGAYEQYF
TRBV5-4	TRBJ2-1	TRBD2	CASSPLQITSGGSDEQFF
TRBV27	TRBJ2-1	TRBD2	CASNPGLAYNEQFF
TRBV25-1	TRBJ2-7	-	CATMEGAGYEQYF
TRBV9	TRBJ2-2	-	CASSVVPTNTGELFF